The next 21 T cell receptor beta chains were all read from a single sample in a study of blood T cell repertoires in COVID-19. This table comes from immunoSEQ multiplex PCR, and its TCRdb copy is limited to in-frame clones, with some not included. The table records over 150,000 clones, about 81% of them present only once. Material for sequencing was PBMCs or T cells enriched from blood (not recorded which). The receptors were sampled from a woman aged 25 to 39 who had recovered from COVID-19.

This clone was picked up one time. CDR3 DNA: TGTGCCAGTAGTATTGAGAGTAGCAATCAGCCCCAGCATTTT. The encoded protein is CASSIESSNQPQHF. The chain uses TRBV19 and TRBJ1-5; no reliable D call. CDR3 length: 14 residues. The germline V gene encodes CDR1 LNHDA and CDR2 SQIVND (reference sequence). Trimming cost V 3 bases and J 0 bases, with 6 bases left between them.

The chain joins TRBV5-1 to TRBJ2-7; TRBD2 matches 10 bases. V dropped 0 bases and J dropped 2; count of bases not matched to a gene: 2. The CDR3 is made up of 15 amino acids. CDR1 SGHRS and CDR2 YFSETQ come from the germline V gene. The CDR3 DNA follows: TGCGCCAGCAGCTTGGCTAGCGGGGGAACCTACGAGCAGTACGTC. It specifies CASSLASGGTYEQYV.

This chain connects TRBV7-9 to TRBJ1-2; TRBD1 aligns across 7 bases. The V segment lost 8 bases and the J segment 7 bases; nucleotides outside the gene matches: 10. The CDR3 runs 13 residues. CDR1 and CDR2 (germline): SEHNR, FQNEAQ (reference sequence). The CDR3 loop reads CASLRGDSRGYTF. In DNA form, the CDR3 reads TGTGCCAGCTTGCGGGGGGACAGTCGTGGCTACACCTTC. Full variable domain (missing parts from reference TRBV7-9 and TRBJ1-2): DTGVSQNPRHKITKRGQNVTFRCDPISEHNRLYWYRQTLGQGPEFLTYFQNEAQLEKSRLLSDRFSAERPKGSFSTLEIQRTEQGDSAMYLCASLRGDSRGYTFGSGTRLTVV.

The genes are TRBV7-3 and TRBJ1-6; 8 nucleotides line up with TRBD1. Germline V gene data show CDR1 as SGHTA and CDR2 as FQGTGA. The CDR3 is made up of 14 amino acids. J was trimmed by 8 bases and V by 4 bases; bases with no gene match: 4. This chain's CDR3 is CASSSQGADSPLHF. CDR3 sequence (DNA): TGTGCCAGCAGCTCGCAGGGGGCGGATTCACCCCTCCACTTT.

The chain has TRBV5-1 and TRBJ2-7; D is possibly TRBD2 (5 bases). This CDR3 is 15 amino acids long. In germline, CDR1 is SGHRS, CDR2 YFSETQ. V dropped 0 bases and J dropped 2 bases, with 12 bases sitting between them. The CDR3 bases are TGCGCCAGCAGCTTGGCCGCGGAGGTTGCCTACGAGCAGTACTTC. Its translation: CASSLAAEVAYEQYF.

The chain uses TRBV10-3 and TRBJ1-4; possibly TRBD1 for D (5 bases). This CDR3 has 13 amino acids. V dropped 10 bases and J dropped 8 bases, with 17 bases sitting between them. The germline gives CDR1 ENHRY, CDR2 SYGVKD. This chain's CDR3 is CATDSGGGEKLFF. DNA for the CDR3: TGTGCCACTGACTCGGGGGGGGGAGAAAAACTGTTTTTT.

The chain has TRBV6-5 and TRBJ1-2, with TRBD1 identical over 8 bases. Germline loops: CDR1 MNHEY, CDR2 SVGAGI. Trimming at V came to 0 bases and at J to 4 bases, leaving 7 bases not matched to a gene. This CDR3 is built from 16 residues. CDR3 sequence reads: CASSYSSQGAGYGYTF. For the CDR3, the DNA is TGTGCCAGCAGTTACTCGTCCCAGGGGGCTGGCTATGGCTACACCTTC.

The chain carries TRBV9 and TRBJ1-2; D possibly corresponds to TRBD1 (6 bases). Trimming pared 3 bases from V and 1 base from J, leaving 10 bases between. The CDR3 runs 14 residues. Germline assignment: CDR1 SGDLS and CDR2 YYNGEE. The chain's CDR3 is CASSGTEINYGYTF. Here the CDR3 DNA reads TGTGCCAGCAGCGGGACAGAAATTAACTATGGCTACACCTTC.

This clone was detected a few times. V gene TRBV28 combines with J gene TRBJ1-2, with D perhaps matching TRBD1 (5 bases). Trimming took 10 bases from V and 5 from J, leaving 14 bases between them. This CDR3 is built from 12 residues. Germline V gene sequence: CDR1 MDHEN, CDR2 SYDVKM. The CDR3 bases are TGTGCCACCCGAGCACAGGCTTATGGCTACACCTTC. Translated, it gives CATRAQAYGYTF.

This chain joins TRBV28 and TRBJ1-4; the D gene is possibly TRBD1 (6 bases). Germline values: CDR1 MDHEN, CDR2 SYDVKM. The CDR3 is 19 residues long. Trimming shortened V by 4 bases and J by 3 bases, and 24 bases separated the two germline ends. CDR3 bases: TGTGCCAGCAGTTGGACCACCTGGGACACAACGTCCCCTAATGAAAAACTGTTTTTT. Its translation: CASSWTTWDTTSPNEKLFF.

The gene calls are TRBV2 and TRBJ1-2; D is possibly TRBD1 (5 bases). This CDR3 is built from 14 residues. Germline V CDR1 and CDR2: SNHLY, FYNNEI. The V and J ends lost 4 bases and 7 bases respectively, with 16 bases between them. Here the CDR3 reads CASSGLQATGGYTF. In DNA form, the CDR3 reads TGTGCCAGCAGTGGGTTACAGGCTACAGGTGGCTACACCTTC.

This chain connects TRBV15 to TRBJ2-7; the D gene is possibly TRBD2 (6 bases). The length of the CDR3 is 13 residues. Trimming left V 8 bases short and J 3 bases short, with 14 bases between. CDR1 is LNHNV and CDR2 is YYDKDF in the germline V gene (reference sequence). CDR3 amino acids: CATASDGGYEQYF. DNA of the CDR3: TGTGCCACCGCCTCCGACGGGGGCTACGAGCAGTACTTC.

J is TRBJ1-5 and V is TRBV19; TRBD1 agrees at 9 bases. V trimming: 4 bases; J trimming: 5 bases; junction bases outside the gene matches: 6. Germline V gene sequence: CDR1 LNHDA, CDR2 SQIVND (reference sequence). The CDR3 sequence is 15 residues long. The CDR3 reads CASSNGQGQDQPQHF. In DNA form, the CDR3 reads TGTGCCAGTAGTAATGGACAGGGGCAGGATCAGCCCCAGCATTTT.

This chain links TRBV28 with TRBJ2-5, with 13 bases identical to TRBD2. Germline CDR1 and CDR2: MDHEN and SYDVKM. Losses at the gene ends were 4 bases for V and 5 bases for J; bases not matched to a gene: 19. There are 20 residues in the CDR3. CDR3 coding DNA: TGTGCCAGCAGTTCTTTGACAGGGCAAGGACTAGCGGGAGTATGGGAGACCCAGTACTTC. Translated: CASSSLTGQGLAGVWETQYF.

This clone was seen a few times. The J gene is TRBJ1-1, the V gene TRBV7-8, with 9 bases lining up with TRBD1. Looked up from germline, CDR1 is SGHVS and CDR2 is FQNEAQ. Losses at the gene ends were 7 bases for V and 1 base for J; bases not matched to a gene: 7. The CDR3 consists of 15 residues. Here the CDR3 reads CASNRGTGTNTEAFF. The CDR3 region has the DNA TGTGCCAGCAACCGAGGGACAGGGACGAACACTGAAGCTTTCTTT. The whole variable domain, filled in from reference TRBV7-8 and TRBJ1-1, reads GAGVSQSPRYKVAKRGQDVALRCDPISGHVSLFWYQQALGQGPEFLTYFQNEAQLDKSGLPSDRFFAERPEGSVSTLKIQRTQQEDSAVYLCASNRGTGTNTEAFFGQGTRLTVV.

The chain employs TRBV2 and TRBJ2-1, with 9 bases matching TRBD2. CDR1 SNHLY and CDR2 FYNNEI come from the germline V gene. With 3 bases clipped from V and 3 bases from J, the junction kept 3 bases outside the gene matches. The CDR3 extends over 15 amino acids. CDR3 coding DNA: TGTGCCAGCAGTGATTGGACTAGCGACTACAATGAGCAGTTCTTC. It codes for CASSDWTSDYNEQFF.

The genes are TRBV18 and TRBJ1-5; D is uncertain. Deletions cut 3 bases from V and 7 bases from J, with 10 bases between. The CDR3 runs 13 residues. Germline V lookup: CDR1 KGHSH, CDR2 LQKENI. CDR3 nucleotides: TGTGCCAGCTCACCCACCCAGAACCAGCCCCAGCATTTT. Its protein is CASSPTQNQPQHF.

The chain is built from TRBV29-1 and TRBJ2-2; TRBD1 matches at 10 bases. Trimming at V came to 5 bases and at J to 5 bases, leaving 8 bases not matched to a gene. This CDR3 comprises 15 residues. Germline assignment: CDR1 SQVTM and CDR2 ANQGSEA. CDR3 sequence (DNA): TGCAGCGTTCGGGAAGGGACAGGGGATACCGGGGAGCTGTTTTTT. Amino acids: CSVREGTGDTGELFF.

This rearrangement joins TRBV25-1 to TRBJ1-2; D ambiguous. Deletions cut 5 bases from V and 10 bases from J, with 14 bases between. Germline loops: CDR1 MGHDK, CDR2 SYGVNS. CDR3 length: 12 amino acids. This CDR3 reads CASSHPGADYTF. The CDR3 bases are TGTGCCAGCAGTCACCCGGGAGCAGACTACACCTTC.

The chain employs TRBV15 and TRBJ1-2; possible D gene TRBD1, 5 bases. The V gene lost 9 bases and the J gene lost 2 bases, with 19 bases spanning the gap. The germline V gene encodes CDR1 LNHNV and CDR2 YYDKDF (reference sequence). CDR3 length: 15 residues. CDR3 sequence reads: CATRNPRVLNYGYTF. CDR3 in DNA: TGTGCCACAAGAAACCCCAGGGTGCTGAACTATGGCTACACCTTC.

The CDR3 DNA sequence: TGTGCCAGTACCCCGCCCGGGAGGGACTCCTACAATGAGCAGTTCTTC. This translates into CASTPPGRDSYNEQFF. This chain uses TRBV19 with TRBJ2-1; 8 bases align to TRBD2. Germline CDR1 and CDR2: LNHDA and SQIVND (reference sequence). V dropped 7 bases and J dropped 0; count of bases not matched to a gene: 8. This CDR3 is built from 16 residues.